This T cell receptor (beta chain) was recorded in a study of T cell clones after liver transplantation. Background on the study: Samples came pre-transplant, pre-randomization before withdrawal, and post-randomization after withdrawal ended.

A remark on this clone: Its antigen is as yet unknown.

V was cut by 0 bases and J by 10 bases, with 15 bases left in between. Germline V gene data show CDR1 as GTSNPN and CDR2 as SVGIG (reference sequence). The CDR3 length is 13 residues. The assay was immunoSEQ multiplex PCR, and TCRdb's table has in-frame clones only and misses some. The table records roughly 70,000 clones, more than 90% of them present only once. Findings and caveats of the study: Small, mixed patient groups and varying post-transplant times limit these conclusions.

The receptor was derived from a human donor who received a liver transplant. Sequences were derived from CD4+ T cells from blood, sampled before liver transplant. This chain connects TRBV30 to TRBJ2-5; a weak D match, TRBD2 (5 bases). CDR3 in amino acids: CAWSVQTAGVQYF. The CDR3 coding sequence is TGTGCCTGGAGTGTACAAACAGCCGGGGTCCAGTACTTC.